These T cell receptor beta chains were read from a single sample in a study of blood T cell repertoires in COVID-19. TCRdb's copy holds only in-frame clones and misses some; the assay was immunoSEQ multiplex PCR. The sample consists of 200,000 to 250,000 clones, approximately 82% of them appearing once. The specimen sequenced was peripheral blood. These receptors all stem from a woman younger than 35 with acute or convalescent COVID-19. Both conserved end residues are part of each CDR3. D genes are given only for firm matches. Size values are once, few and many counts, or a class for expanded clones, and some rows have none.

J	V	D	size	CDR3	DNA
TRBJ1-3	TRBV14	.	once	CASSQDGGYRNTIYF	TGTGCCAGCAGCCAAGATGGGGGGTACCGAAACACCATATATTTT
TRBJ2-3	TRBV9	TRBD2	.	CASSPIGGSGSLDTQYF	TGTGCCAGCAGCCCCATTGGGGGTAGCGGGAGCCTAGATACGCAGTATTTT
TRBJ2-7	TRBV5-1	TRBD1	.	CASSPRTGSYEQYF	TGCGCCAGCAGCCCTCGGACAGGCTCCTACGAGCAGTACTTC
TRBJ1-1	TRBV19	TRBD1	.	CASSQRQGGNTEAFF	TGTGCCAGTAGCCAACGACAGGGGGGGAACACTGAAGCTTTCTTT
TRBJ2-7	TRBV7-2	.	.	CASSLAASAPYEQYF	TGTGCCAGCAGCTTAGCGGCTAGCGCTCCCTACGAGCAGTACTTC
TRBJ2-7	TRBV28	.	.	CASGPPGSSYEQYF	TGTGCCAGCGGCCCCCCGGGGTCCTCCTACGAGCAGTACTTC
TRBJ1-2	TRBV7-9	TRBD1	few	CASSLVGTGAETNYGYTF	TGTGCCAGCAGCCTAGTGGGGACAGGAGCGGAAACTAACTATGGCTACACCTTC
TRBJ1-6	TRBV11-2	.	few	CASGDPGVSYNSPLHF	TGTGCCAGCGGTGACCCGGGGGTCTCCTATAATTCACCCCTCCACTTT
TRBJ2-7	TRBV6-1	.	few	CASSEEGAGGSYEQYF	TGTGCCAGCAGTGAAGAAGGAGCTGGAGGGTCCTACGAGCAGTACTTC
TRBJ2-6	TRBV6-5	.	.	CASSYPSGSGANVLTF	TGTGCCAGCAGTTACCCTTCGGGGTCTGGGGCCAACGTCCTGACTTTC
TRBJ1-3	TRBV9	TRBD1	.	CASSVQGTGGNTIYF	TGTGCCAGCAGCGTACAGGGGACAGGTGGAAACACCATATATTTT